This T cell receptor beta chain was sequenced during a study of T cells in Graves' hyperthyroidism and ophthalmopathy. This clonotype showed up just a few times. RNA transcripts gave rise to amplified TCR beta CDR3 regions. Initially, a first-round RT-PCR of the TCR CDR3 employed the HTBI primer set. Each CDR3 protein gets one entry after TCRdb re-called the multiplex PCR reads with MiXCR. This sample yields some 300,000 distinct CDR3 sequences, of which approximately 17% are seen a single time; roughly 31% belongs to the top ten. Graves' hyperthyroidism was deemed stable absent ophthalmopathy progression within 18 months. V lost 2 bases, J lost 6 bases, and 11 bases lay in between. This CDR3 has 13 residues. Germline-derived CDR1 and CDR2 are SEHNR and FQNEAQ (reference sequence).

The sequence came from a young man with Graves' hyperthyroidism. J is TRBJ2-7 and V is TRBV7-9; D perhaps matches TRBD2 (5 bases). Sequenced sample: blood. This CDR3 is CASSLRGFSEQYF. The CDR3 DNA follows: TGTGCCAGCAGCTTACGGGGTTTCTCCGAGCAGTACTTC.